Below, 16 T cell receptor beta chains from the same sample are listed, as sequenced in a study of T cell responses to AZD1222 COVID-19 vaccine. Measured with immunoSEQ multiplex PCR; TCRdb has only the in-frame clones, and not every one. Here the sample spans around 110,000 clones, over 80% being singletons. The starting material was peripheral blood, obtained 28 days after the second AZD1222 dose. The receptor source for this set is an adult who received the AZD1222 COVID-19 vaccine.

The V gene is TRBV3-1 (or the pseudogene TRBV3-2), the J gene TRBJ1-1, with D perhaps TRBD1 (5 bases). Per germline, CDR1 LGHDT and CDR2 YNNKEL (reference sequence). V lost 1 base and J 1 base, leaving 10 bases between the germline ends. This CDR3 is 15 amino acids long. The DNA of the CDR3 is TGTGCCAGCAGCCAAGGTGGCGGGGGGAACACTGAAGCTTTCTTT. Translation gives CASSQGGGGNTEAFF.

J is TRBJ1-2 and V is TRBV7-9; the match to TRBD1 covers 10 bases. CDR1 SEHNR and CDR2 FQNEAQ come from the germline V gene (reference sequence). This CDR3 region has 14 residues. With 5 bases clipped from V and 5 bases from J, the junction kept 5 bases outside the gene matches. The CDR3 DNA sequence: TGTGCCAGCAGCCTGACAGGGGGCCGATATGGCTACACCTTC. It is translated as CASSLTGGRYGYTF.

This clone was counted a few times. The CDR3 protein is CASSQVSVRTPHGGTF. The CDR3 DNA follows: TGTGCCAGCAGCCAAGTCTCAGTCAGGACCCCCCATGGCGGCACCTTC. The chain uses TRBV4-2 and TRBJ1-2; D remains ambiguous. Germline V gene sequence: CDR1 LGHNA, CDR2 YNFKEQ. The CDR3 totals 16 residues. Trimming removed 1 base from V and 13 bases from J, with 25 bases in between.

This rearrangement joins TRBV11-2 to TRBJ1-1; D remains unclear. V dropped 3 bases and J dropped 8 bases, with 10 bases sitting between them. The CDR3 is made up of 12 amino acids. Germline values: CDR1 SGHAT, CDR2 FQNNGV. In nucleotides, the CDR3 is TGTGCCAGCAGCTTCAACACACCCGAAGCTTTCTTT. Amino acid sequence: CASSFNTPEAFF.

The rearrangement links TRBV6-6 to TRBJ1-5; 7 bases align to TRBD1. The CDR3 covers 15 residues. Trimming took 5 bases from V and 3 from J; bases not matched to a gene: 7. Germline V gives CDR1 MNHNY, CDR2 SVGAGI (reference sequence). The CDR3 DNA follows: TGTGCCAGCAGTACTTACAGGGGTACCAATCAGCCCCAGCATTTT. Protein product: CASSTYRGTNQPQHF.

The V call is TRBV18, the J call TRBJ2-2, with a tentative D call TRBD2 (6 bases). CDR1 is KGHSH and CDR2 is LQKENI in the germline V gene. The CDR3 is 16 residues long. Deletions cut 4 bases from V and 3 bases from J, with 15 bases between. The DNA for the CDR3 is TGTGCCAGCTCACTCGGAACGGGGGTAGACACCGGGGAGCTGTTTTTT. Its protein is CASSLGTGVDTGELFF.

The chain combines TRBV5-1 with TRBJ1-2; D possibly corresponds to TRBD1 (5 bases). CDR1 and CDR2 from the germline V gene are SGHRS and YFSETQ. The CDR3 is 14 residues long. Trimming left V 6 bases short and J 6 bases short, with 18 bases between. The CDR3 coding sequence is TGCGCCAGCACACCGGGGCCTTCCTCAGATGGCTACACCTTC. It yields the protein CASTPGPSSDGYTF. Full variable domain (missing parts from reference TRBV5-1 and TRBJ1-2): KAGVTQTPRYLIKTRGQQVTLSCSPISGHRSVSWYQQTPGQGLQFLFEYFSETQRNKGNFPGRFSGRQFSNSRSEMNVSTLELGDSALYLCASTPGPSSDGYTFGSGTRLTVV.

The V gene is TRBV6-5, the J gene TRBJ1-4, with D perhaps TRBD1 (5 bases). The germline V and J ends were trimmed by 6 bases and 8 bases, with 13 bases remaining between them. This CDR3 has 13 residues. CDR1 is MNHEY, CDR2 SVGAGI, per germline. In DNA form, the CDR3 reads TGTGCCAGCAGCAGGGTTTCAGAGGAAAAACTGTTTTTT. It specifies CASSRVSEEKLFF.

This chain links TRBV7-2 with TRBJ1-5; unclear D gene. Trimming cost V 1 base and J 7 bases, with 8 bases left between them. The CDR3 has 13 amino acids. CDR1 SGHTA and CDR2 FQGNSA come from the germline V gene. CDR3 sequence: CASSLDRVQPQHF. In DNA form, the CDR3 reads TGTGCCAGCAGCTTAGATCGTGTGCAGCCCCAGCATTTT. Full variable domain (outside the CDR3, taken from reference TRBV7-2 and TRBJ1-5): GAGVSQSPSNKVTEKGKDVELRCDPISGHTALYWYRQSLGQGLEFLIYFQGNSAPDKSGLPSDRFSAERTGGSVSTLTIQRTQQEDSAVYLCASSLDRVQPQHFGDGTRLSIL.

The genes are TRBV28 and TRBJ1-1; D not resolved. Between the trimmed V and J ends, which lost 1 base and 10 bases, there was a span of 19 bases. The CDR3 spans 15 residues. CDR1 is MDHEN and CDR2 is SYDVKM in the germline V gene. In DNA form, the CDR3 reads TGTGCCAGCAGTTTATCAATAGGTGCGACGGTTGGAGCTTTCTTT. It yields the protein CASSLSIGATVGAFF.

This chain uses TRBV7-3 with TRBJ2-1; D call uncertain. Germline lookup yields CDR1 SGHTA and CDR2 FQGTGA. The CDR3 is 13 amino acids. V lost 2 bases, J lost 6 bases, and 8 bases lay in between. CDR3 protein: CASSLSIFNEQFF. The CDR3 bases are TGTGCCAGCAGCTTATCCATATTCAATGAGCAGTTCTTC.

This chain joins TRBV9 and TRBJ1-2; D not certain. With 0 bases removed from V and 4 bases from J, the gap between germline ends came to 7 bases. This CDR3 contains 13 residues. The germline V gene encodes CDR1 SGDLS and CDR2 YYNGEE. The CDR3 DNA reads as TGTGCCAGCAGCGTAGGCCAGTTCTATGGCTACACCTTC. Its protein is CASSVGQFYGYTF.

The chain links TRBV11-3 to TRBJ1-2; no firm D call. Germline V gene lookup returns CDR1 SGHNT and CDR2 YENEEA. V lost 5 bases, J lost 3 bases, and 4 bases lay in between. The CDR3 is 11 residues long. The CDR3 coding sequence is TGTGCCAGCAGCGGACACTATGGCTACACCTTC. It codes for CASSGHYGYTF.

The chain couples TRBV5-1 to TRBJ1-3; TRBD1 aligns across 7 bases. Trimming at V came to 3 bases and at J to 3 bases, leaving 3 bases not matched to a gene. Germline V gene data show CDR1 as SGHRS and CDR2 as YFSETQ. The CDR3 is made up of 14 amino acids. CDR3 sequence: CASSSQGFGNTIYF. Written as DNA, the CDR3 is TGCGCCAGCAGCTCACAGGGGTTTGGAAACACCATATATTTT.

The chain has TRBV12-3 or TRBV12-4 and TRBJ2-6; no definite D call. The CDR3 spans 13 residues. The germline V and J ends were trimmed by 3 bases and 7 bases, with 7 bases remaining between them. As DNA, the CDR3 is TGTGCCAGCAGTTTGGTCGACGCCAACGTCCTGACTTTC. Translated: CASSLVDANVLTF.

V is TRBV19 and J is TRBJ2-5; TRBD2 aligns across 10 bases. The germline CDR1 and CDR2 sequences are LNHDA and SQIVND (reference sequence). CDR3 length: 16 residues. After removal of 2 bases from V and 4 bases from J, the junction contained 7 bases not matched to a gene. The CDR3 here is CASSITSGTQLETQYF. In DNA form, the CDR3 reads TGTGCCAGTAGTATAACTAGCGGGACGCAACTAGAGACCCAGTACTTC.